Below are 14 T cell receptor beta chains sequenced from a single sample in a study of T cell responses to AZD1222 COVID-19 vaccine. Sequencing used immunoSEQ multiplex PCR; TCRdb keeps in-frame clones, though not all of them. The sample shows roughly 80,000 clones, 87% of them seen only once. Sequencing used peripheral blood, obtained 28 days after the second AZD1222 dose. These receptors were taken from an adult who received the AZD1222 COVID-19 vaccine.

Only a few counts were recorded for this clone. This chain connects TRBV19 to TRBJ2-1; TRBD2 is a possible D gene (7 bases). V gave up 4 bases and J gave up 4 bases, with 14 bases separating them. There are 15 residues in the CDR3. Germline lookup yields CDR1 LNHDA and CDR2 SQIVND (reference sequence). The chain's CDR3 is CASSTTGGLYNEQFF. The CDR3 DNA sequence: TGTGCCAGTAGTACGACCGGGGGGCTTTACAATGAGCAGTTCTTC. The whole variable domain, remainder taken from reference TRBV19 and TRBJ2-1, is DGGITQSPKYLFRKEGQNVTLSCEQNLNHDAMYWYRQDPGQGLRLIYYSQIVNDFQKGDIAEGYSVSREKKESFPLTVTSAQKNPTAFYLCASSTTGGLYNEQFFGPGTRLTVL.

The chain joins TRBV5-4 to TRBJ2-2, with 12 positions matching TRBD2. V trimming: 4 bases; J trimming: 7 bases; junction bases outside the gene matches: 8. Germline CDR1 reads SGHNT; CDR2 reads YYREEE (reference sequence). The CDR3 spans 16 residues. This CDR3 reads CASSPIELAGGGELFF. CDR3 coding DNA: TGTGCCAGCAGCCCGATTGAACTAGCGGGGGGCGGGGAGCTGTTTTTT.

This clone was counted between two and nine times. V and J are TRBV27 and TRBJ2-5; TRBD2 might be the D (6 bases). V shed 2 bases and J shed 5 bases, with 9 bases lying between them. This CDR3 has 13 residues. In germline, CDR1 is MNHEY, CDR2 SMNVEV (reference sequence). The DNA for the CDR3 is TGTGCCAGCAGTTTAAGCGGAGGGGAGACCCAGTACTTC. Amino acids: CASSLSGGETQYF.

This clone was found once. This chain links TRBV5-6 with TRBJ1-4, with D perhaps TRBD1 (5 bases). CDR1 is SGHDT, CDR2 YYEEEE, per germline. The CDR3 spans 14 residues. V was pared by 1 base and J by 4 bases, with 8 bases between. In DNA form, the CDR3 reads TGTGCCAGCAGCTTGCGGGGGATTAATGAAAAACTGTTTTTT. This codes for CASSLRGINEKLFF.

On this clone: Other DNA sequences in this specimen translate into the identical CDR3. This rearrangement joins TRBV6-5 to TRBJ1-1, with a weak D call TRBD1 (5 bases). The CDR3 contains 15 residues. Germline V lookup: CDR1 MNHEY, CDR2 SVGAGI. Trimming cost V 0 bases and J 3 bases, with 11 bases left between them. In nucleotides, the CDR3 is TGTGCCAGCAGTTACTCGATACGGGGGGACACTGAAGCTTTCTTT. It yields the protein CASSYSIRGDTEAFF.

In the case of this clone: Additional DNA sequences in this sample encode the identical CDR3. The CDR3 reads CASSLNTEAFF. The DNA of the CDR3 is TGTGCCAGCAGCCTCAACACTGAAGCTTTCTTT. This sequence joins TRBV11-2 and TRBJ1-1; D not certain. The V end was cut by 5 bases, the J end by 2 bases, with 3 bases between. CDR1 is SGHAT, CDR2 FQNNGV, per germline. The CDR3 is 11 amino acids. Full variable domain (remainder filled in from reference TRBV11-2 and TRBJ1-1): EAGVAQSPRYKIIEKRQSVAFWCNPISGHATLYWYQQILGQGPKLLIQFQNNGVVDDSQLPKDRFSAERLKGVDSTLKIQPAKLEDSAVYLCASSLNTEAFFGQGTRLTVV.

This clone was observed once. This sequence joins TRBV12-3 or TRBV12-4 and TRBJ1-2; D not resolved. V was shortened by 6 bases and J by 8 bases, with 16 bases between the two germline ends. This CDR3 has 13 amino acids. The DNA of the CDR3 is TGTGCCAGCAGCCGCCTCTCCCTGAGGGGCTACACCTTC. This encodes CASSRLSLRGYTF.

This chain uses TRBV27 with TRBJ2-1; 12 nucleotides match TRBD2. The V gene end was trimmed by 4 bases and the J gene end by 11 bases; junction bases not matched to a gene: 18. Germline V CDR1 and CDR2: MNHEY, SMNVEV (reference sequence). This CDR3 is 18 amino acids long. CDR3 loop: CASSSAPGTSGLGSQQFF. As DNA, the CDR3 is TGTGCCAGCAGTTCGGCCCCAGGGACTAGCGGGTTAGGGAGTCAGCAGTTCTTC.

The V and J genes are TRBV20-1 and TRBJ2-7, with TRBD1 identical over 9 bases. CDR1 DFQATT and CDR2 SNEGSKA come from the germline V gene (reference sequence). The V and J ends lost 3 bases and 5 bases, in that order; junction bases with no gene match: 8. The CDR3 totals 14 residues. The CDR3, as DNA: TGCAGTGCTAGTCAACCGGGACAGGGCAACGAGCAGTACTTC. Encoded protein: CSASQPGQGNEQYF.

The chain carries TRBV27 and TRBJ1-1; 7 positions match TRBD1. CDR1 is MNHEY, CDR2 SMNVEV, per germline (reference sequence). With 6 bases clipped from V and 5 bases from J, the junction kept 6 bases outside the gene matches. The CDR3 runs to 13 residues. The CDR3 loop reads CASRPGQQTEAFF. The CDR3 DNA reads as TGTGCCAGCAGACCGGGACAGCAGACTGAAGCTTTCTTT.

The V call is TRBV2, the J call TRBJ2-1; 8 bases are shared with TRBD2. V lost 4 bases and J lost 0; bases outside the gene matches: 5. The CDR3 runs 16 residues. Germline loops: CDR1 SNHLY, CDR2 FYNNEI. CDR3 loop: CASSARLASSYNEQFF. The CDR3 DNA reads as TGTGCCAGCAGTGCCCGACTAGCGAGCTCCTACAATGAGCAGTTCTTC.

The rearrangement uses TRBV7-9 and TRBJ1-6; 7 nucleotides agree with TRBD1. Germline values: CDR1 SEHNR, CDR2 FQNEAQ (reference sequence). J lost 14 bases, V lost 4 bases, and 5 bases had no gene match. The CDR3 extends over 12 amino acids. CDR3: CASSSADRALHF. For the CDR3, the DNA is TGTGCCAGCAGCTCTGCAGACAGGGCCCTCCACTTT.

CDR3 nucleotide sequence: TGTGCCACCAAAGTGATTTGCAGCTATGAGTACACTGAAGCTTTCTTT. Encoded protein: CATKVICSYEYTEAFF. This chain links TRBV24-1 with TRBJ1-1; D gene unclear. This CDR3 spans 16 amino acids. Germline V lookup: CDR1 KGHDR, CDR2 SFDVKD. Trimming took 8 bases from V and 3 from J, leaving 21 bases between them.

This chain joins TRBV3-1 (or the pseudogene TRBV3-2) and TRBJ1-3, with 7 bases matching TRBD1. Germline V gene lookup returns CDR1 LGHDT and CDR2 YNNKEL (reference sequence). This CDR3 is built from 16 residues. Trimming removed 0 bases from V and 7 bases from J; junction bases left unmatched: 9. The CDR3 loop reads CASSQERYRGWNTIYF. As DNA, the CDR3 is TGTGCCAGCAGCCAAGAACGGTACAGGGGATGGAACACCATATATTTT.